These 27 T cell receptor beta chains came from one sample sequenced in a study of T cell repertoires in cytomegalovirus infection (dated by TCRdb to between 2017 and 2020). Sequenced using an Illumina HiSeq 1500. TCRdb handled the public reads itself, with Q25 trimming in fastp and clone calling in MiXCR, and kept productive beta chains. CDR3 protein sequences are deduplicated, and each keeps its most common genes and DNA. This sample holds 510,000 or so distinct CDR3 sequences; roughly 29% were observed only once. The ten largest clones represent less than 15% of the sample. The material sequenced was PBMCs. These receptor sequences come from a human donor in good health (CMV status not recorded). Some clones in this sample may be carry-over from other donors' samples.

This clonotype was counted between two and nine times. V is TRBV18 and J is TRBJ1-5; D is perhaps TRBD1 (6 bases). The CDR3 sequence is 13 residues long. V was cut by 3 bases and J by 10 bases, with 13 bases left in between. Germline lookup yields CDR1 KGHSH and CDR2 LQKENI. The CDR3: CASSPGTLDPQHF. The CDR3, as DNA: TGTGCCAGCTCACCCGGGACACTCGACCCCCAGCATTTT.

Only a few counts were recorded for this clonotype. The chain couples TRBV5-1 to TRBJ2-5; 14 bases fit TRBD2. The CDR3 extends over 17 amino acids. V gave up 4 bases and J gave up 4 bases; unmatched junction bases: 9. The germline gives CDR1 SGHRS, CDR2 YFSETQ. The CDR3 loop reads CASSPGTSGSVRETQYF. In DNA, the CDR3 is TGCGCCAGCAGCCCAGGGACTAGCGGGAGTGTTAGAGAGACCCAGTACTTC.

This chain joins TRBV7-4 and TRBJ1-1, with 8 bases that match TRBD1. The CDR3 extends over 16 amino acids. From germline, CDR1 is SGHVT and CDR2 SQSDAQ. J gave up 8 bases and V 0 bases, and 11 bases lay outside the gene matches. CDR3 DNA sequence: TGTGCCAGCAGCTTAGCCCCCTTTACGGACAGGGCAGAAGCTTTCTTT. It is translated as CASSLAPFTDRAEAFF.

The rearrangement uses TRBV4-1 and TRBJ1-3, with TRBD1 matching over 8 bases. Germline loops: CDR1 MGHRA, CDR2 YSYEKL. The CDR3 sequence is 15 residues long. Losses at the gene ends were 2 bases for V and 4 bases for J; bases not matched to a gene: 4. CDR3 region: CASSQQGATGNTIYF. The CDR3 DNA reads as TGCGCCAGCAGCCAACAGGGGGCGACAGGAAACACCATATATTTT.

This clonotype occurred a few times. The rearrangement joins TRBV6-2 or TRBV6-3 to TRBJ2-6, with D possibly TRBD2 on 5 matching bases. V lost 6 bases and J 0 bases, leaving 21 bases between the germline ends. Germline CDR1 is MNHEY and CDR2 is SVGEGT. This CDR3 contains 19 residues. Here the CDR3 DNA reads TGTGCCAGCAGCTCCTCGAGAGGGCCCATTAGCTCTGGGGCCAACGTCCTGACTTTC. Encoded protein: CASSSSRGPISSGANVLTF.

The chain is built from TRBV18 and TRBJ2-3; either TRBD1 or TRBD2 may fit D (5 bases each). Per germline, CDR1 KGHSH and CDR2 LQKENI. Deletions cut 0 bases from V and 4 bases from J, with 11 bases between. This CDR3 is built from 15 residues. The CDR3 loop is CASSPPQLGADTQYF. CDR3 sequence (DNA): TGTGCCAGCTCACCACCCCAACTAGGGGCAGATACGCAGTATTTT.

In its sample, this clonotype was seen many times. The V and J genes are TRBV7-8 and TRBJ2-2; 10 bases match TRBD2. CDR1 is SGHVS, CDR2 FQNEAQ, per germline. With V trimmed by 0 bases and J by 5 bases, 0 bases remained unmatched. This CDR3 contains 15 residues. CDR3 coding DNA: TGTGCCAGCAGCTTAGCTAGCGGGAGGACCGGGGAGCTGTTTTTT. Amino acids: CASSLASGRTGELFF. The full variable domain, with the rest looked up from reference TRBV7-8 and TRBJ2-2, is GAGVSQSPRYKVAKRGQDVALRCDPISGHVSLFWYQQALGQGPEFLTYFQNEAQLDKSGLPSDRFFAERPEGSVSTLKIQRTQQEDSAVYLCASSLASGRTGELFFGEGSRLTVL.

This clonotype was detected only a few times. DNA of the CDR3: TGTGCCAGCAGTTTCAATCCAGCTGAGAACACTGAAGCTTTCTTT. Its protein product is CASSFNPAENTEAFF. V and J are TRBV27 and TRBJ1-1; D ambiguous. CDR1 is MNHEY, CDR2 SMNVEV, per germline (reference sequence). Trimming cost V 3 bases and J 1 base, with 12 bases left between them. The CDR3 runs 15 residues.

This chain uses TRBV30 with TRBJ2-5, with TRBD2 matching over 14 bases. Trimming removed 1 base from V and 5 bases from J; junction bases left unmatched: 6. Germline loops: CDR1 GTSNPN, CDR2 SVGIG (reference sequence). The CDR3 sequence is 16 residues long. CDR3 residues: CAWSGLAGGPSETQYF. The CDR3 DNA reads as TGTGCCTGGAGTGGACTAGCGGGAGGGCCCTCTGAGACCCAGTACTTC.

This clonotype was counted only a few times. The V and J genes are TRBV6-2 or TRBV6-3 and TRBJ2-2, with 9 bases aligning to TRBD1. CDR3 length: 16 residues. J gave up 4 bases and V 0 bases, and 3 bases lay outside the gene matches. Per the germline V gene, CDR1 is MNHEY and CDR2 is SVGEGT. The CDR3 here is CASSYSPGQGTGELFF. CDR3 DNA sequence: TGTGCCAGCAGTTACTCCCCGGGACAGGGCACCGGGGAGCTGTTTTTT.

Many counts were recorded for this clonotype. The chain employs TRBV7-2 and TRBJ1-2; a weak D match, TRBD1 (5 bases). V was clipped by 4 bases and J by 3 bases, with 12 bases between them. The V gene's germline CDR1 is SGHTA and CDR2 FQGNSA. The length of the CDR3 is 14 residues. Written as DNA, the CDR3 is TGTGCCAGCAGCTCCTTGACAGAGGACTATGGCTACACCTTC. Its translation: CASSSLTEDYGYTF. Full variable domain (rest looked up from reference TRBV7-2 and TRBJ1-2): GAGVSQSPSNKVTEKGKDVELRCDPISGHTALYWYRQSLGQGLEFLIYFQGNSAPDKSGLPSDRFSAERTGGSVSTLTIQRTQQEDSAVYLCASSSLTEDYGYTFGSGTRLTVV.

This clonotype came up a few times. The J gene is TRBJ2-1, the V gene TRBV5-4, with TRBD2 identical over 12 bases. CDR1 and CDR2 from the germline V gene are SGHNT and YYREEE (reference sequence). The CDR3 totals 16 residues. The junction had 6 bases not matched to a gene; V was cut back by 4 bases and J by 4 bases. For the CDR3, the DNA is TGTGCCAGCAGCCCGCCGACTAGCGGGGGATACAATGAGCAGTTCTTC. Its protein is CASSPPTSGGYNEQFF.

This clonotype was detected only a few times. V gene TRBV6-6 combines with J gene TRBJ2-1, with a tentative D call TRBD2 (6 bases). This CDR3 has 18 amino acids. In germline, CDR1 is MNHNY, CDR2 SVGAGI (reference sequence). Trimming stripped 2 bases from V and 2 bases from J, with 19 bases between. CDR3 loop: CASSYPEVGEAPYNEQFF. The CDR3 coding sequence is TGTGCCAGCAGTTACCCAGAGGTGGGGGAGGCACCCTACAATGAGCAGTTCTTC.

V is TRBV6-2 or TRBV6-3 and J is TRBJ2-1, with a weak D call TRBD2 (6 bases). The CDR3 is 15 residues long. V dropped 1 base and J dropped 8 bases, with 15 bases sitting between them. Germline CDR1 and CDR2: MNHEY and SVGEGT. CDR3 coding DNA: TGTGCCAGCAGTTACTATGAGGGAGGTACGGATGAGCAGTTCTTC. It codes for CASSYYEGGTDEQFF.

The chain recombines TRBV7-2 with TRBJ1-2; weak D call: TRBD1 (5 bases). Deletions cut 3 bases from V and 4 bases from J, with 12 bases between. This CDR3 is 14 amino acids long. The germline CDR1 and CDR2 sequences are SGHTA and FQGNSA. DNA of the CDR3: TGTGCCAGCAGCTTGGGAGGGGCCACCTATGGCTACACCTTC. This codes for CASSLGGATYGYTF.

V gene TRBV7-9 combines with J gene TRBJ2-5; TRBD2 matches at 12 bases. The germline gives CDR1 SEHNR, CDR2 FQNEAQ (reference sequence). Germline trimming cut 4 bases from V and 2 bases from J; bases unmatched to any gene: 2. The CDR3 sequence is 15 residues long. The CDR3 loop reads CASSYGLAGQETQYF. The CDR3 DNA reads TGTGCCAGCAGCTATGGACTAGCGGGACAAGAGACCCAGTACTTC. The entire variable domain, with the rest obtained from reference TRBV7-9 and TRBJ2-5, is as follows: DTGVSQNPRHKITKRGQNVTFRCDPISEHNRLYWYRQTLGQGPEFLTYFQNEAQLEKSRLLSDRFSAERPKGSFSTLEIQRTEQGDSAMYLCASSYGLAGQETQYFGPGTRLLVL.

This clonotype appeared a few times. CDR3 bases: TGTGCCAGTAGTATAGGGACAGCCGTGAACACTGAAGCTTTCTTT. Translated: CASSIGTAVNTEAFF. This chain uses TRBV19 with TRBJ1-1; D perhaps matches TRBD1 (6 bases). CDR1 and CDR2 (germline): LNHDA, SQIVND (reference sequence). Deletions cut 1 base from V and 0 bases from J, with 9 bases between. This CDR3 region has 15 residues.

This chain uses TRBV12-3 or TRBV12-4 with TRBJ2-2; tentatively, D is TRBD1 (5 bases). The CDR3 is made up of 16 amino acids. The V and J ends lost 5 bases and 6 bases respectively, with 19 bases between them. DNA for the CDR3: TGTGCCAGCAGTCTACTTAGGGGCAGGGTCCCCGGGGAGCTGTTTTTT. Amino acid sequence: CASSLLRGRVPGELFF.

The table lists this clonotype with a count of one. The rearrangement uses TRBV10-3 and TRBJ2-7; unclear D gene. With 0 bases removed from V and 4 bases from J, the gap between germline ends came to 7 bases. The germline V gene encodes CDR1 ENHRY and CDR2 SYGVKD. This CDR3 has 13 residues. The CDR3 bases are TGTGCCATCAGTGAGTCAGGTAGTTACGAGCAGTACGTC. It encodes CAISESGSYEQYV.

This clonotype came up many times. The chain uses TRBV7-3 and TRBJ2-7; perhaps D is TRBD1 or TRBD2 (7 bases each). V was cut by 5 bases and J by 1 base, with 12 bases left in between. This CDR3 has 14 residues. Germline V lookup: CDR1 SGHTA, CDR2 FQGTGA. CDR3 nucleotides: TGTGCCAGCAGCGCCCAGGGGGGGTCCTACGAGCAGTACTTC. Its translation is CASSAQGGSYEQYF.

The rearrangement links TRBV27 to TRBJ2-3; 8 bases match TRBD2. CDR1 and CDR2 from the germline V gene are MNHEY and SMNVEV (reference sequence). The CDR3 is made up of 16 amino acids. Trimming at V came to 3 bases and at J to 0 bases, leaving 5 bases not matched to a gene. This CDR3 is CASSFKRGFSTDTQYF. The CDR3 coding sequence is TGTGCCAGCAGTTTCAAGCGGGGGTTTAGCACAGATACGCAGTATTTT.

The table lists this clonotype with many counts. The CDR3 loop reads CASSPGQGGQPQHF. Written as DNA, the CDR3 is TGTGCCAGCAGCCCAGGACAGGGGGGGCAGCCCCAGCATTTT. V is TRBV12-3 or TRBV12-4 and J is TRBJ1-5; 10 bases align to TRBD1. The CDR3 is 14 residues long. Trimming took 6 bases from V and 7 from J; bases not matched to a gene: 6.

This clonotype appeared a few times. This sequence joins TRBV7-9 and TRBJ2-7; a weak D match, TRBD2 (5 bases). The ends were cut back, 5 bases at V and 3 bases at J, with 8 bases in the middle. The germline gives CDR1 SEHNR, CDR2 FQNEAQ (reference sequence). CDR3 length: 12 amino acids. The CDR3: CASSKGVYEQYF. CDR3 nucleotide sequence: TGTGCCAGCAGCAAGGGAGTCTACGAGCAGTACTTC. The complete variable domain, with remaining parts taken from reference TRBV7-9 and TRBJ2-7, reads DTGVSQNPRHKITKRGQNVTFRCDPISEHNRLYWYRQTLGQGPEFLTYFQNEAQLEKSRLLSDRFSAERPKGSFSTLEIQRTEQGDSAMYLCASSKGVYEQYFGPGTRLTVT.

The chain employs TRBV10-3 and TRBJ1-1; a weak D match, TRBD1 (6 bases). Germline lookup yields CDR1 ENHRY and CDR2 SYGVKD. This CDR3 is 15 amino acids long. The germline V and J ends were trimmed by 10 bases and 3 bases, with 21 bases remaining between them. CDR3 sequence: CATLKQGGTDTEAFF. CDR3 bases: TGTGCCACGCTAAAACAGGGAGGAACTGACACTGAAGCTTTCTTT.

The rearrangement uses TRBV11-2 and TRBJ1-6; D gene uncertain. Looked up from germline, CDR1 is SGHAT and CDR2 is FQNNGV. Trimming stripped 2 bases from V and 5 bases from J, with 10 bases between. This CDR3 has 15 residues. CDR3 DNA: TGTGCCAGCAGCTTACACTTGGGCAATAATTCACCCCTCCACTTT. Its protein product is CASSLHLGNNSPLHF.

This clonotype was counted only a few times. The chain uses TRBV7-6 and TRBJ2-1, with 12 positions matching TRBD2. The V segment lost 5 bases and the J segment 9 bases; nucleotides outside the gene matches: 11. Germline V gives CDR1 SGHVS, CDR2 FNYEAQ. The CDR3 loop spans 16 amino acids. The CDR3 sequence: CASSAASSGRAIEQFF. CDR3 coding DNA: TGTGCCAGCAGCGCCGCCTCTAGCGGGAGGGCCATTGAGCAGTTCTTC.

A few counts support this clonotype. The chain carries TRBV7-8 and TRBJ2-3, with 8 bases that match TRBD2. The V gene end was trimmed by 5 bases and the J gene end by 4 bases; junction bases not matched to a gene: 11. The CDR3 runs to 16 residues. The germline V gene has CDR1 SGHVS and CDR2 FQNEAQ. This chain's CDR3 is CASSPLGAGGPDTQYF. The CDR3 nucleotides are TGTGCCAGCAGCCCCTTGGGGGCGGGAGGACCAGATACGCAGTATTTT.